Detailed here is one T cell receptor beta chain. Antigen unknown. Donors were healthy HIV-negative adults without recent acute infections or vaccinations. The data belong to a study of shared clonotypes between healthy human individuals. Study results and limitations: Sequencing depth was expected to affect clonotype sharing among donors. Sorted-subset samples were not fully sequenced, rarefaction indicated. The low donor count limited represented genetic and exposure-history diversity.

Sequenced by immunoSEQ multiplex PCR; TCRdb stores in-frame clones only, minus some. The sample carries millions of clones, approximately 92% recorded once. V was pared by 7 bases and J by 5 bases, with 19 bases between. Germline loops: CDR1 LNHDA, CDR2 SQIVND (reference sequence). CDR3 length: 15 amino acids. This TCR was recovered from a man between 18 and 29 years old in good health. Sequenced material: naive CD4+ T cells sorted from blood. Subset here: CD45RA+ positively selected. This chain links TRBV19 with TRBJ2-3, with unresolved D. The CDR3 here is CASTLTPLMGDTQYF. CDR3 nucleotides: TGTGCCAGTACCTTGACACCTTTGATGGGAGATACGCAGTATTTT.